The 24 T cell receptor beta chains listed next were all sequenced from one sample in a study of T cells in Graves' hyperthyroidism and ophthalmopathy. The investigators amplified TCR beta CDR3 regions from RNA transcripts. First-round RT-PCR with HTBI primers amplified the TCR CDR3 region. One entry per CDR3 protein results from TCRdb running MiXCR on the multiplex PCR reads. Of 410,000 or so distinct CDR3 sequences in the sample, 14% to 15% are singletons; the top ten hold about 12%. Sequenced sample: blood. These receptors were taken from a man in his late teens or twenties with Graves' ophthalmopathy.

This clonotype was seen ten or more times. V and J are TRBV7-9 and TRBJ2-5, with 7 bases aligning to TRBD2. The V gene's germline CDR1 is SEHNR and CDR2 FQNEAQ (reference sequence). The CDR3 is made up of 16 amino acids. The V and J ends lost 1 base and 4 bases, in that order; junction bases with no gene match: 9. CDR3 loop: CASSLDLAAPSETQYF. The CDR3 DNA is TGTGCCAGCAGCTTAGATCTAGCGGCCCCATCAGAGACCCAGTACTTC. The full variable domain, with the rest looked up from reference TRBV7-9 and TRBJ2-5, is DTGVSQNPRHKITKRGQNVTFRCDPISEHNRLYWYRQTLGQGPEFLTYFQNEAQLEKSRLLSDRFSAERPKGSFSTLEIQRTEQGDSAMYLCASSLDLAAPSETQYFGPGTRLLVL.

The sample holds many counts of this clonotype. The chain uses TRBV3-1 and TRBJ2-3, with D tentatively TRBD2 (5 bases). This CDR3 has 15 amino acids. Per germline, CDR1 LGHDT and CDR2 YNNKEL (reference sequence). Trimming removed 3 bases at V and 3 bases at J, with 13 bases between. CDR3 region: CASSQDGLATDTQYF. The CDR3, as DNA: TGTGCCAGCAGCCAGGACGGACTGGCGACAGATACGCAGTATTTT.

This clonotype was counted between two and nine times. The rearrangement uses TRBV10-1 and TRBJ2-2; 10 bases fit TRBD2. Germline CDR1 reads WNHNN; CDR2 reads SYGVQD (reference sequence). V lost 1 base to trimming and J lost 5 bases; unmatched junction nucleotides: 4. There are 16 residues in the CDR3. CDR3 coding DNA: TGCGCCAGCAGTGAGTTTAAGCGGGAGGGGACCGGGGAGCTGTTTTTT. Translated: CASSEFKREGTGELFF.

This clonotype occurred many times. The chain combines TRBV7-6 with TRBJ2-5; 14 bases line up with TRBD2. Germline CDR1 and CDR2: SGHVS and FNYEAQ. J lost 3 bases, V lost 5 bases, and 5 bases had no gene match. The CDR3 sequence is 16 residues long. The CDR3 here is CASSLGGLAGEETQYF. CDR3 DNA sequence: TGTGCCAGCAGCCTCGGGGGACTAGCGGGGGAAGAGACCCAGTACTTC.

This clonotype was picked up many times. The chain has TRBV27 and TRBJ1-2; 8 bases agree with TRBD1. CDR1 and CDR2 from the germline V gene are MNHEY and SMNVEV (reference sequence). Trimming cost V 3 bases and J 6 bases; bases outside gene matches: 3. CDR3 length: 13 amino acids. CDR3 protein: CASSLGQADGYTF. The CDR3 nucleotides are TGTGCCAGCAGTTTGGGACAGGCGGATGGCTACACCTTC.

The V and J genes are TRBV18 and TRBJ1-4; TRBD1 aligns across 9 bases. The CDR3 totals 17 residues. In germline, CDR1 is KGHSH, CDR2 LQKENI. V was pared by 1 base and J by 6 bases, with 9 bases of the junction left unmatched. The CDR3 region is CASSPQGPDRGDEKLFF. The CDR3 coding sequence is TGTGCCAGCTCACCACAGGGGCCGGACAGGGGAGATGAAAAACTGTTTTTT.

The chain is built from TRBV15 and TRBJ2-2, with 8 bases that match TRBD2. Germline V gives CDR1 LNHNV, CDR2 YYDKDF (reference sequence). CDR3 length: 16 residues. The V and J ends lost 1 base and 2 bases, in that order; junction bases with no gene match: 3. CDR3 bases: TGTGCCACCAGCAGAGGAGGACTAGCCAACACCGGGGAGCTGTTTTTT. Translating gives CATSRGGLANTGELFF.

This clonotype has more than one count but fewer than ten. This rearrangement joins TRBV6-1 to TRBJ1-4; possibly TRBD1 for D (6 bases). Trimming removed 7 bases from V and 8 bases from J, with 17 bases in between. This CDR3 region has 14 residues. Germline CDR1 reads MNHNS; CDR2 reads SASEGT. CDR3 nucleotide sequence: TGTGCCAGCAAGAGGGACAACGGGATGGAAAAACTGTTTTTT. Protein product: CASKRDNGMEKLFF.

This clonotype has a handful of counts. The chain carries TRBV4-1 and TRBJ1-5, with unresolved D. Deletions cut 1 base from V and 2 bases from J, with 15 bases between. This CDR3 is 17 amino acids long. Per the germline V gene, CDR1 is MGHRA and CDR2 is YSYEKL. Here the CDR3 reads CASSQVGRLAGNQPQHF. In DNA, the CDR3 is TGCGCCAGCAGCCAAGTCGGTCGTCTAGCTGGCAATCAGCCCCAGCATTTT.

This clonotype was counted at least ten times. The V call is TRBV11-2, the J call TRBJ2-1; the match to TRBD1 covers 9 bases. The V and J ends lost 3 bases and 10 bases, in that order; junction bases with no gene match: 4. In germline, CDR1 is SGHAT, CDR2 FQNNGV. CDR3 length: 13 amino acids. The CDR3 here is CASSFGTGQEQFF. CDR3 bases: TGTGCCAGCAGCTTTGGGACAGGGCAAGAGCAGTTCTTC.

This clonotype was picked up a small number of times. The V gene is TRBV5-1, the J gene TRBJ1-4; no definite D call. The CDR3 has 14 amino acids. V was clipped by 4 bases and J by 3 bases, with 10 bases between them. Germline values: CDR1 SGHRS, CDR2 YFSETQ. CDR3 nucleotide sequence: TGCGCCAGCAGCCAGGACGGGTCTAATGAAAAACTGTTTTTT. As protein: CASSQDGSNEKLFF.

V usage is TRBV6-1 and J usage is TRBJ2-2; TRBD2 matches 14 bases. CDR3 size: 17 residues. Germline CDR1 reads MNHNS; CDR2 reads SASEGT. V lost 7 bases to trimming and J lost 5 bases; unmatched junction nucleotides: 9. CDR3 nucleotide sequence: TGTGCCAGCACCACGACTAGCGGGGGGGGCGGGACCGGGGAGCTGTTTTTT. Translation gives CASTTTSGGGGTGELFF.

The V and J genes are TRBV20-1 and TRBJ2-1; 10 nucleotides align to TRBD2. Germline V gives CDR1 DFQATT, CDR2 SNEGSKA (reference sequence). V dropped 4 bases and J dropped 7; count of bases not matched to a gene: 10. The CDR3 has 15 amino acids. CDR3 bases: TGCAGTGCTAAAAGGCCCCTAGCGGGAGAGAATGAGCAGTTCTTC. This sequence encodes CSAKRPLAGENEQFF.

The chain employs TRBV25-1 and TRBJ1-6, with D possibly TRBD1 on 5 matching bases. The V and J ends lost 0 bases and 6 bases respectively, with 15 bases between them. The CDR3 covers 17 residues. Germline CDR1 reads MGHDK; CDR2 reads SYGVNS. The DNA of the CDR3 is TGTGCCAGCAGTGAATATCTTAGGGGCTCCGGTAATTCACCCCTCCACTTT. Translation gives CASSEYLRGSGNSPLHF.

The rearrangement uses TRBV19 and TRBJ2-5; 7 bases match TRBD1. With V trimmed by 6 bases and J by 7 bases, 11 bases remained unmatched. CDR1 is LNHDA and CDR2 is SQIVND in the germline V gene (reference sequence). The CDR3 is made up of 14 amino acids. The CDR3 region is CASRPDRTGGTQYF. The CDR3 DNA follows: TGTGCCAGTAGACCGGACAGGACCGGAGGGACCCAGTACTTC. Complete variable domain (other parts from reference TRBV19 and TRBJ2-5): DGGITQSPKYLFRKEGQNVTLSCEQNLNHDAMYWYRQDPGQGLRLIYYSQIVNDFQKGDIAEGYSVSREKKESFPLTVTSAQKNPTAFYLCASRPDRTGGTQYFGPGTRLLVL.

This clonotype showed up just a few times. J is TRBJ1-1 and V is TRBV20-1; 7 bases line up with TRBD1. Germline V gives CDR1 DFQATT, CDR2 SNEGSKA (reference sequence). Trimming took 3 bases from V and 1 from J; bases not matched to a gene: 5. This CDR3 region has 14 residues. The CDR3 DNA follows: TGCAGTGCTAGGGCACACAGGGGGAACACTGAAGCTTTCTTT. Translating gives CSARAHRGNTEAFF.

This clonotype was recorded at least ten times. This chain uses TRBV9 with TRBJ2-1; D uncertain. V was clipped by 1 base and J by 8 bases, with 13 bases between them. The CDR3 spans 14 residues. The V gene's germline CDR1 is SGDLS and CDR2 YYNGEE. CDR3 amino acids: CASSVLWGFHEQFF. CDR3 bases: TGTGCCAGCAGCGTATTGTGGGGTTTCCATGAGCAGTTCTTC.

The rearrangement links TRBV11-3 to TRBJ2-1; no definite D call. The J call may be wrong; the DNA end is better matched by TRBJ2-7. Per the germline V gene, CDR1 is SGHNT and CDR2 is YENEEA. The CDR3 runs to 15 residues. The DNA of the CDR3 is TGTGCCAGCGCACGGCAGGCCAGCTCCTACAATGAGCAGTACTTC. It translates to CASARQASSYNEQYF.

In its sample, this clonotype was seen many times. This chain connects TRBV12-3 or TRBV12-4 to TRBJ2-1, with 12 bases lining up with TRBD2. V gave up 7 bases and J gave up 4 bases; unmatched junction bases: 5. The CDR3 runs 15 residues. CDR3 coding DNA: TGTGCCAGCACCCACGGGACTAGCGGGTACAATGAGCAGTTCTTC. It specifies CASTHGTSGYNEQFF.

Details on this clonotype: A read error may be the cause here, since a much bigger clone is one base away. The gene calls are TRBV12-3 or TRBV12-4 and TRBJ2-5, with 8 positions matching TRBD1. The CDR3 contains 14 residues. The V gene end was trimmed by 7 bases and the J gene end by 5 bases; junction bases not matched to a gene: 9. In DNA form, the CDR3 reads TGTGCCAGCAACCCCAGGGGGCGGCGTGAGACCCAGTACTTC. Its translation is CASNPRGRRETQYF.

The V and J genes are TRBV20-1 and TRBJ1-1; the D is unclear. This CDR3 is built from 15 residues. Germline CDR1 DFQATT, CDR2 SNEGSKA (reference sequence). The V and J ends lost 5 bases and 0 bases respectively, with 16 bases between them. The CDR3 DNA sequence: TGCAGTGCTGCCGAGGTCCGGTTTATGAACACTGAAGCTTTCTTT. It encodes CSAAEVRFMNTEAFF.

The sample holds a few counts of this clonotype. J is TRBJ2-3 and V is TRBV7-2, with 11 bases fitting TRBD2. Germline-derived CDR1 and CDR2 are SGHTA and FQGNSA. Losses at the gene ends were 5 bases for V and 0 bases for J; bases not matched to a gene: 10. The length of the CDR3 is 18 residues. The CDR3, as DNA: TGTGCCAGCAGCCCCAGCCCGACTAGCGGGACCAGCACAGATACGCAGTATTTT. Translation: CASSPSPTSGTSTDTQYF.

This clonotype was recorded at least ten times. The chain couples TRBV30 to TRBJ1-2; TRBD1 matches 7 bases. Germline V lookup: CDR1 GTSNPN, CDR2 SVGIG (reference sequence). V gave up 4 bases and J gave up 3 bases; unmatched junction bases: 2. The CDR3 loop spans 12 amino acids. The CDR3 DNA reads as TGTGCCTGGATCAGGGGGGACTATGGCTACACCTTC. This encodes CAWIRGDYGYTF.

The sample holds many counts of this clonotype. The V gene is TRBV5-1, the J gene TRBJ2-5; D is possibly TRBD1 (6 bases). The CDR3 covers 15 residues. V was pared by 4 bases and J by 1 base, with 14 bases between. The germline V gene has CDR1 SGHRS and CDR2 YFSETQ. CDR3: CASSGSGEGQETQYF. In DNA form, the CDR3 reads TGCGCCAGCAGCGGATCAGGGGAAGGCCAAGAGACCCAGTACTTC.